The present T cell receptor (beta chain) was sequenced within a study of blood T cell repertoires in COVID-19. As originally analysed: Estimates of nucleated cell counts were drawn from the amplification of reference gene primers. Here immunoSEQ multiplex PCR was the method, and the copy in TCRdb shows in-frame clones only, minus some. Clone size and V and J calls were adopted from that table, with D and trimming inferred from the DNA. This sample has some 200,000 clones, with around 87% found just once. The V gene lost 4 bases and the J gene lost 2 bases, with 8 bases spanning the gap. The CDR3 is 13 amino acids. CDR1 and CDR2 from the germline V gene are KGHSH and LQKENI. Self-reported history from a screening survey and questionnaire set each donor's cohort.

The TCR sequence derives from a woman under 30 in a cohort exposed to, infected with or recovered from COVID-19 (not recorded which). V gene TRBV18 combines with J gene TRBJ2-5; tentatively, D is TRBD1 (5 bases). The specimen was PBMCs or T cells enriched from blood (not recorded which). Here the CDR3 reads CASSQGPQETQYF. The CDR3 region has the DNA TGTGCCAGCTCACAGGGGCCTCAAGAGACCCAGTACTTC.